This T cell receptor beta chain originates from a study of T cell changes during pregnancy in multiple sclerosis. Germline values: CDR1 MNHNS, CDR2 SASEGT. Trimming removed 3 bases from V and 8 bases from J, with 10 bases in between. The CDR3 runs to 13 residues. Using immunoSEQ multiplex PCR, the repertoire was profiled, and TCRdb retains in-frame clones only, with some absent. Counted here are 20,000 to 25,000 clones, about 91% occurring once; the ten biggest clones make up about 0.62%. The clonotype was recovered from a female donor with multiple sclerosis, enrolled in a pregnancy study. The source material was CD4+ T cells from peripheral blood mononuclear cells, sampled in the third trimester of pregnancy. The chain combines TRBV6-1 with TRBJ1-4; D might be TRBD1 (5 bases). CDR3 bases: TGTGCCAGCAGTGAGACAGTAGAGGAAAAACTGTTTTTT. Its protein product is CASSETVEEKLFF.